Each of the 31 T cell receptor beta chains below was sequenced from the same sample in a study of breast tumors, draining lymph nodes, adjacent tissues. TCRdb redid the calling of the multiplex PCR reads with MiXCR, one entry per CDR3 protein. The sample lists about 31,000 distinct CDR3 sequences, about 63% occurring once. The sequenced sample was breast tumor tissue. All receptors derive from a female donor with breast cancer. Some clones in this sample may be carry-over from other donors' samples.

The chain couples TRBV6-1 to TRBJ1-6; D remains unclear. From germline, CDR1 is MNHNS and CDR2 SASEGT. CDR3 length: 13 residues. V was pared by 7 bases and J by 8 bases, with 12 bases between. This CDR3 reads CASTYIEDSPLHF. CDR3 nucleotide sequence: TGTGCCAGCACCTACATAGAGGATTCACCCCTCCACTTT.

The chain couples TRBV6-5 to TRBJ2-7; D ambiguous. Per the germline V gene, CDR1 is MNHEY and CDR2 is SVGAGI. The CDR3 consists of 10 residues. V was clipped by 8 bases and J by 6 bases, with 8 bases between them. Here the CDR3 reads CASGIAEQYF. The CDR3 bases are TGTGCCAGCGGGATTGCCGAGCAGTACTTC.

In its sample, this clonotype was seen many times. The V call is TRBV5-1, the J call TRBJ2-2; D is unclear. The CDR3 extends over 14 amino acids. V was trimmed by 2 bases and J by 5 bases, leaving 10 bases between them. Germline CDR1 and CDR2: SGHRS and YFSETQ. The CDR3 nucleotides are TGCGCCAGCAGCTTTACGACTTTTACCGGGGAGCTGTTTTTT. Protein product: CASSFTTFTGELFF.

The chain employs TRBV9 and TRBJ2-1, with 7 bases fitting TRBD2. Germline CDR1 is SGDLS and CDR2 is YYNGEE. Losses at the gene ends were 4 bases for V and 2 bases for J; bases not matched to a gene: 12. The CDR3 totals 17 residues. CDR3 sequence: CASSKRRGLSTYNEQFF. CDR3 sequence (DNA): TGTGCCAGCAGCAAAAGGAGGGGACTAAGTACCTACAATGAGCAGTTCTTC.

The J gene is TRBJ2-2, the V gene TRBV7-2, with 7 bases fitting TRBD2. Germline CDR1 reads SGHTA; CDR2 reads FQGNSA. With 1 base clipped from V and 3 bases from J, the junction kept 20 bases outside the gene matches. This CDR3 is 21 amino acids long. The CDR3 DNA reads TGTGCCAGCAGCTTAGATCCCCTCACTTTGGTGGGAGGGCCAGACACCGGGGAGCTGTTTTTT. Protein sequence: CASSLDPLTLVGGPDTGELFF.

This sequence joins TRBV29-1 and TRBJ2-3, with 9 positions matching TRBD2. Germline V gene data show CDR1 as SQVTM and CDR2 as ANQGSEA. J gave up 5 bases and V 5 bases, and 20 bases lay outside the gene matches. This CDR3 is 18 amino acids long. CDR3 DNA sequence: TGCAGCGTTCCCGGGGTAGCGGGAGCGGGGTATGTAGGAGATACGCAGTATTTT. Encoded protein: CSVPGVAGAGYVGDTQYF.

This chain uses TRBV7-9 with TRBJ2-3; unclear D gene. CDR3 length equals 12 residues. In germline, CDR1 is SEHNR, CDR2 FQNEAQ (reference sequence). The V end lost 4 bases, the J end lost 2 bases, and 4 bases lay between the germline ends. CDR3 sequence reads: CASSYSTDTQYF. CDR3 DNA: TGTGCCAGCAGCTATTCCACAGATACGCAGTATTTT.

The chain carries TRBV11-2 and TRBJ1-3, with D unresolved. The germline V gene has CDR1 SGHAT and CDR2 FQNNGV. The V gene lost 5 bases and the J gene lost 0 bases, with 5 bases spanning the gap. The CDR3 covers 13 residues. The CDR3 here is CASSPNSGNTIYF. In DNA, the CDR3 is TGTGCCAGCAGCCCCAACTCTGGAAACACCATATATTTT.

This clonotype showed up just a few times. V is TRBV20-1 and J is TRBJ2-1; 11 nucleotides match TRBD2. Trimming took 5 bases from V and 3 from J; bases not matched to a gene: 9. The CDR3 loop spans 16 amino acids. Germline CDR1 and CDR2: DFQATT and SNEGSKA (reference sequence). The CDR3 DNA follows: TGCAGTGCTCTAGCCCCTAGCGGGGGGTACTACAATGAGCAGTTCTTC. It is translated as CSALAPSGGYYNEQFF.

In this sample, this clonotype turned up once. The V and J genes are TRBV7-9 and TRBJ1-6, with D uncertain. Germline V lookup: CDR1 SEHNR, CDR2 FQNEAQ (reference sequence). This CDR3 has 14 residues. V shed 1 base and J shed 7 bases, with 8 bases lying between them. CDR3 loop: CASSLDSLNSPLHF. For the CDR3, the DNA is TGTGCCAGCAGCTTAGACAGCTTAAATTCACCCCTCCACTTT.

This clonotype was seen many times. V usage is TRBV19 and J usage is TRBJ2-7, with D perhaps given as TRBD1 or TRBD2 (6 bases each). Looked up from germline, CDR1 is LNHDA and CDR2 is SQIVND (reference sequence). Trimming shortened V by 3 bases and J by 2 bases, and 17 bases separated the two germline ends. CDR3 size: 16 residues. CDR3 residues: CASSIREGGRAYEQYF. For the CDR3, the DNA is TGTGCCAGTAGTATTCGAGAGGGGGGACGCGCCTACGAGCAGTACTTC. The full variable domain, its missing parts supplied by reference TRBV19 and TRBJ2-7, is DGGITQSPKYLFRKEGQNVTLSCEQNLNHDAMYWYRQDPGQGLRLIYYSQIVNDFQKGDIAEGYSVSREKKESFPLTVTSAQKNPTAFYLCASSIREGGRAYEQYFGPGTRLTVT.

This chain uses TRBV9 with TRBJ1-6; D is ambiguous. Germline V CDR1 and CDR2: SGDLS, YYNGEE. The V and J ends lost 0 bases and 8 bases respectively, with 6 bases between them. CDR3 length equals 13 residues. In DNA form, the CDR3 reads TGTGCCAGCAGCGTAGCTCGTGATTCACCCCTCCACTTT. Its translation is CASSVARDSPLHF.

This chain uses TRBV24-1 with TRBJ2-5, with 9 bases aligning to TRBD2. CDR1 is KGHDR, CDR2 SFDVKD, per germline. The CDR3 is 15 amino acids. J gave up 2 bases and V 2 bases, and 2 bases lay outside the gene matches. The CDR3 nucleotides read TGTGCCACCAGTGATTGGCGGGGGGGACAAGAGACCCAGTACTTC. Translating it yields CATSDWRGGQETQYF.

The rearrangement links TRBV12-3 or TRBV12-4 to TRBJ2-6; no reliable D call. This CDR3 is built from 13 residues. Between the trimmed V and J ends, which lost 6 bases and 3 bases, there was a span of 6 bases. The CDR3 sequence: CASRPVGANVLTF. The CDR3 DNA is TGTGCCAGCAGGCCTGTTGGGGCCAACGTCCTGACTTTC.

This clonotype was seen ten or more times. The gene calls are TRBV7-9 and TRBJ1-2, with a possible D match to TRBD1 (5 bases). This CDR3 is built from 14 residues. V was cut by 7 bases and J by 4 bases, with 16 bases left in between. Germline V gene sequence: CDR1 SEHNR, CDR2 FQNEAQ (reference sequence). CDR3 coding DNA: TGTGCCAGCACCACCGCAGGGAGGAGCTATGGCTACACCTTC. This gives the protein CASTTAGRSYGYTF.

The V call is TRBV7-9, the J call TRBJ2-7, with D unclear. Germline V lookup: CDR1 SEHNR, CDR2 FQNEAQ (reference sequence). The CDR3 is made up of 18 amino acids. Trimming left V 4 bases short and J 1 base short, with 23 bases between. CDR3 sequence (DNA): TGTGCCAGCAGCTCAACGGGCGCCGAAGCCAAATGGTCCTACGAGCAGTACTTC. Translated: CASSSTGAEAKWSYEQYF.

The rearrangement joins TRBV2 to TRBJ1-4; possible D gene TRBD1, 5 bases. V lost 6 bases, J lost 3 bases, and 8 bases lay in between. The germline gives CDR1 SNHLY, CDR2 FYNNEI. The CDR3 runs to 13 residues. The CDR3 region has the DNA TGTGCCAGCAGGGGGGAAGCTAATGAAAAACTGTTTTTT. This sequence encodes CASRGEANEKLFF.

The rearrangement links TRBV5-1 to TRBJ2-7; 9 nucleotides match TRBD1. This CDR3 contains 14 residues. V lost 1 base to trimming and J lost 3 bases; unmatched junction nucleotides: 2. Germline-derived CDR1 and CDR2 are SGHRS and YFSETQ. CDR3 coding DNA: TGCGCCAGCAGCTTGAGGGACAGGGACTACGAGCAGTACTTC. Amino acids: CASSLRDRDYEQYF. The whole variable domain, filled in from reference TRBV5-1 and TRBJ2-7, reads KAGVTQTPRYLIKTRGQQVTLSCSPISGHRSVSWYQQTPGQGLQFLFEYFSETQRNKGNFPGRFSGRQFSNSRSEMNVSTLELGDSALYLCASSLRDRDYEQYFGPGTRLTVT.

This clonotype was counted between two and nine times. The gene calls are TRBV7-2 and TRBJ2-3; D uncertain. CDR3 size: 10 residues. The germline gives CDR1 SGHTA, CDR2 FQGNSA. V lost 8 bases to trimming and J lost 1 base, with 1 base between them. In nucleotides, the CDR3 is TGTGCCAGCCGCACAGATACGCAGTATTTT. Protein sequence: CASRTDTQYF.

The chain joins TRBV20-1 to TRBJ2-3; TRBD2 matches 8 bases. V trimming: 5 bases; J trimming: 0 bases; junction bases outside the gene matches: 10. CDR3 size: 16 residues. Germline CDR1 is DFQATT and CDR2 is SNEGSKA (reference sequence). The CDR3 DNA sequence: TGCAGTGCTGCACGAAAGCGGGAGACTAGCACAGATACGCAGTATTTT. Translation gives CSAARKRETSTDTQYF.

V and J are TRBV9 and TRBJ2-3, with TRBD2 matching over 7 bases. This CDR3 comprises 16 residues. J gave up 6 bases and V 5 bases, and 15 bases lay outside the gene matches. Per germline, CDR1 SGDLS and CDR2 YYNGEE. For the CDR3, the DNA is TGTGCCAGCAGTGCGGGGACTACCCGGGCAGTGGATACGCAGTATTTT. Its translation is CASSAGTTRAVDTQYF.

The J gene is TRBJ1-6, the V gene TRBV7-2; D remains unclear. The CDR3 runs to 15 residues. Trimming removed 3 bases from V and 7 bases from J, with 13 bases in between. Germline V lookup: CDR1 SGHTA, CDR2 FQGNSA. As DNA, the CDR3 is TGTGCCAGCAGCTTCGAGGGTACCGGGAATTCACCCCTCCACTTT. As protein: CASSFEGTGNSPLHF.

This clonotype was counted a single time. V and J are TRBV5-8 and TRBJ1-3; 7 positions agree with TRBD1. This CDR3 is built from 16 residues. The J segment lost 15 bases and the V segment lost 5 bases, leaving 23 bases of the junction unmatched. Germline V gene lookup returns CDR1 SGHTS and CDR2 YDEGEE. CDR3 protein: CASSSGTAPSGNITYF. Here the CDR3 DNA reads TGTGCCAGCAGTTCCGGGACAGCGCCCTCTGGAAACATCACATATTTT.

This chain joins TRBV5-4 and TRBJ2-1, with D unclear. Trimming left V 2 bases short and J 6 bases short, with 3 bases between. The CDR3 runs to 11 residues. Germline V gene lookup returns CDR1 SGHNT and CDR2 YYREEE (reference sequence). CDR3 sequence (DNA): TGTGCCAGCAGCTTTACCAATGAGCAGTTCTTC. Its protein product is CASSFTNEQFF. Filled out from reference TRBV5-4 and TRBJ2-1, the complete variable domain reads ETGVTQSPTHLIKTRGQQVTLRCSSQSGHNTVSWYQQALGQGPQFIFQYYREEENGRGNFPPRFSGLQFPNYSSELNVNALELDDSALYLCASSFTNEQFFGPGTRLTVL.

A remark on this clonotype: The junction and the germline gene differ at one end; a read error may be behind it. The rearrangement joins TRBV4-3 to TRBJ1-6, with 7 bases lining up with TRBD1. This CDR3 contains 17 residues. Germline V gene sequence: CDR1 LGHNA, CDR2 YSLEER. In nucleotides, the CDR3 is TGCGCCAGCAGGGATATGACAGGGAGAGCCTACAATTCACCCCTCCACTTT. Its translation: CASRDMTGRAYNSPLHF.

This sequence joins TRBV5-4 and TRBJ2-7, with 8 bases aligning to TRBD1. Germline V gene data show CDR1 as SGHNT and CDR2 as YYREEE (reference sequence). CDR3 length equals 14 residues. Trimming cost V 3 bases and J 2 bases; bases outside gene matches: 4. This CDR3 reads CASSSGQGTYEQYF. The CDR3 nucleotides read TGTGCCAGCAGCTCTGGACAGGGCACCTACGAGCAGTACTTC.

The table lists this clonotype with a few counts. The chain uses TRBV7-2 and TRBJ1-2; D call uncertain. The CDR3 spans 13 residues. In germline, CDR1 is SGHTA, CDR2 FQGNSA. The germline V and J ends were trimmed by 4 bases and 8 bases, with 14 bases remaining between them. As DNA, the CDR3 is TGTGCCAGCAGCTACGGACGCTCCGGAGGCTACACCTTC. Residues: CASSYGRSGGYTF.

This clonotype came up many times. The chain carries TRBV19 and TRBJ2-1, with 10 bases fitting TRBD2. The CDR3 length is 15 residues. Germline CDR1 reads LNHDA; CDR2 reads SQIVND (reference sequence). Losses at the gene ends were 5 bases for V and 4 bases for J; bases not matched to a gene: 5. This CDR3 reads CASSSGTSAYNEQFF. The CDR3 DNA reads TGTGCCAGTAGTTCCGGGACTAGCGCTTACAATGAGCAGTTCTTC.

The CDR3 region is CASSLTGPDQPQHF. The CDR3 DNA reads TGTGCCAGCAGTTTGACAGGGCCTGATCAGCCCCAGCATTTT. The chain links TRBV28 to TRBJ1-5; 7 bases line up with TRBD1. J gave up 5 bases and V 3 bases, and 4 bases lay outside the gene matches. Per germline, CDR1 MDHEN and CDR2 SYDVKM. This CDR3 comprises 14 residues.

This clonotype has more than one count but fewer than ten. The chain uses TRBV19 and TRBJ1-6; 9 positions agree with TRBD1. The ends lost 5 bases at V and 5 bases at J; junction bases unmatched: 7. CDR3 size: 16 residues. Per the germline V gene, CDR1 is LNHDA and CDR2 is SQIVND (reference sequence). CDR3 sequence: CASSPLTGGDNSPLHF. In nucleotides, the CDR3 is TGTGCCAGTAGTCCATTGACAGGGGGGGATAATTCACCCCTCCACTTT.

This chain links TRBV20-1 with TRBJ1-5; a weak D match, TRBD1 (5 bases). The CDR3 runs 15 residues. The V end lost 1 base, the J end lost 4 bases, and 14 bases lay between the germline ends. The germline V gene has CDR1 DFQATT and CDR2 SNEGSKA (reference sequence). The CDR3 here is CSARALGAGNQPQHF. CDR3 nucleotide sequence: TGCAGTGCTAGAGCCCTCGGGGCAGGGAATCAGCCCCAGCATTTT.